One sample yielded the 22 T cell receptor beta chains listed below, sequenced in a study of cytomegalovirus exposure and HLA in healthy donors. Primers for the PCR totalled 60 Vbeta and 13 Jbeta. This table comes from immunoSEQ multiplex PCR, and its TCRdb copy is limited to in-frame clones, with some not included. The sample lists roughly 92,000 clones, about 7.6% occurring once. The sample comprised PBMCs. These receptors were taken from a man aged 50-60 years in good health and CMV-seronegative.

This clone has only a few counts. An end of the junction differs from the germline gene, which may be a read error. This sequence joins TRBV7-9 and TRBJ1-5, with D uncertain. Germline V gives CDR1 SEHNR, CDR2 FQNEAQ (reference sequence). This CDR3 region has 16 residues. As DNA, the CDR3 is TGTGCCAGCAGCCTAGCGTCGCCCAGGAGCAATCAGCCCCAGCATTTT. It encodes CASSLASPRSNQPQHF.

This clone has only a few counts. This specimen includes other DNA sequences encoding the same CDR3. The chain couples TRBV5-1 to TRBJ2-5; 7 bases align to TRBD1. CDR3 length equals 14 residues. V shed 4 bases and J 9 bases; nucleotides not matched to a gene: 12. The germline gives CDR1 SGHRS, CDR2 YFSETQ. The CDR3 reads CASSAGQELRAQYF. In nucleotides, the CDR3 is TGCGCCAGCAGCGCCGGACAGGAACTACGAGCCCAGTACTTC.

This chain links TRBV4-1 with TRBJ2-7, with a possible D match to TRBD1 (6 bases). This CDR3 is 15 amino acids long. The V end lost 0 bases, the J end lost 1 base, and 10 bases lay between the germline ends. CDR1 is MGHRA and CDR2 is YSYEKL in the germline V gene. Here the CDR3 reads CASSQDGTPSYEQYF. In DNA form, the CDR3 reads TGCGCCAGCAGCCAAGACGGGACACCTTCCTACGAGCAGTACTTC.

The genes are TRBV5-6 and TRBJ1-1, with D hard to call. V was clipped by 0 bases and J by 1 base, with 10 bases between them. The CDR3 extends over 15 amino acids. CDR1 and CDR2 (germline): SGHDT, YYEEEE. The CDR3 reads CASSLGIGENTEAFF. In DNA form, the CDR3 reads TGTGCCAGCAGCTTGGGTATCGGGGAGAACACTGAAGCTTTCTTT.

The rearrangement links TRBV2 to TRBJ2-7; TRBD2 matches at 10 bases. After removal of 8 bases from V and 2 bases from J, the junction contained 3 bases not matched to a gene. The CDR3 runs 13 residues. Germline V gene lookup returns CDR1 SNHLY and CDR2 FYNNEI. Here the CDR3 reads CASESGRAYEQYF. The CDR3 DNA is TGTGCCAGCGAGAGCGGGAGGGCCTACGAGCAGTACTTC.

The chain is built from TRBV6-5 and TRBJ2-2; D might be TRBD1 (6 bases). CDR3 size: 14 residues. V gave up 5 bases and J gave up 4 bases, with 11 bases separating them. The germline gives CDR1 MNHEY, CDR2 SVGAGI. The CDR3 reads CASSKKGGTGELFF. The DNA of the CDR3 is TGTGCCAGCAGTAAAAAAGGGGGCACCGGGGAGCTGTTTTTT.

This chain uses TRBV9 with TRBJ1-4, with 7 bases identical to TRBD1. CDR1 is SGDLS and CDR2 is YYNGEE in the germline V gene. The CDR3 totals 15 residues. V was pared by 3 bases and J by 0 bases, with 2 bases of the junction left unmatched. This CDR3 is CASSAGTATNEKLFF. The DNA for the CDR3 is TGTGCCAGCAGCGCCGGGACAGCAACTAATGAAAAACTGTTTTTT.

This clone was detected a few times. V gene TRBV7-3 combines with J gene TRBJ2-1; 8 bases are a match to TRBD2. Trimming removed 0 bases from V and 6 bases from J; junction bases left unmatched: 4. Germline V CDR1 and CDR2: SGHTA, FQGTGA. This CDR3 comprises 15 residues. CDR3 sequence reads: CASSLTSGIGNEQFF. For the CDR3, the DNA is TGTGCCAGCAGCTTAACTAGCGGGATAGGCAATGAGCAGTTCTTC.

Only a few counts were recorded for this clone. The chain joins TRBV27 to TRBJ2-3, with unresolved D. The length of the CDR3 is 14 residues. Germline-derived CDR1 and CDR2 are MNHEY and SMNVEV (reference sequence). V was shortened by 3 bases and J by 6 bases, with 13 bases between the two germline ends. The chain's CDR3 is CASSFTAAGDTQYF. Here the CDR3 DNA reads TGTGCCAGCAGTTTCACAGCCGCTGGGGATACGCAGTATTTT.

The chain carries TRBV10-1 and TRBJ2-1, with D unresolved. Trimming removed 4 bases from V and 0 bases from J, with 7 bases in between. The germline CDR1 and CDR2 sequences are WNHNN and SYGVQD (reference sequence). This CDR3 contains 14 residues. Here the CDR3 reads CASSGYSSYNEQFF. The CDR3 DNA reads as TGCGCCAGCAGTGGGTACAGCTCCTACAATGAGCAGTTCTTC.

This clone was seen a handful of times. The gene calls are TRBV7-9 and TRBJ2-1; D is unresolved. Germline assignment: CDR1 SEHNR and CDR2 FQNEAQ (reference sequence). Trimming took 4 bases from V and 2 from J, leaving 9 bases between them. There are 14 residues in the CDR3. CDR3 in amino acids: CASSSISAYNEQFF. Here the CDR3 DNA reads TGTGCCAGCAGCTCGATATCAGCCTACAATGAGCAGTTCTTC.

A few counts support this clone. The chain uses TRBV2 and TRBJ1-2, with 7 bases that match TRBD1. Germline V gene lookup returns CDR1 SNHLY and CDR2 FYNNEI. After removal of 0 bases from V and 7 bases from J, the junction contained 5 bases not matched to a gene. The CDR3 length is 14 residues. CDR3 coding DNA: TGTGCCAGCAGTGAAGCGAGGGGGCCGGGTGGCTACACCTTC. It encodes CASSEARGPGGYTF.

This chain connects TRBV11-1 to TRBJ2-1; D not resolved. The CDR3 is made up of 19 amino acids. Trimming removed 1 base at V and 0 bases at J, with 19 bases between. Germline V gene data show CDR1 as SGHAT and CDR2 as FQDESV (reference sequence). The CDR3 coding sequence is TGTGCCAGCAGCTTAGTTTCATGGCGGTCTTCGAGCTCCTACAATGAGCAGTTCTTC. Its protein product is CASSLVSWRSSSSYNEQFF.

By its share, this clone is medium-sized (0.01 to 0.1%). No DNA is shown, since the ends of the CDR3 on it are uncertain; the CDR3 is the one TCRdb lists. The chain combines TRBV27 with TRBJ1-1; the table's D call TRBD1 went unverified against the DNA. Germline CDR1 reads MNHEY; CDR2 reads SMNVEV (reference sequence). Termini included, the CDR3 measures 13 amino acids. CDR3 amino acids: CASSFFGQGKAFF.

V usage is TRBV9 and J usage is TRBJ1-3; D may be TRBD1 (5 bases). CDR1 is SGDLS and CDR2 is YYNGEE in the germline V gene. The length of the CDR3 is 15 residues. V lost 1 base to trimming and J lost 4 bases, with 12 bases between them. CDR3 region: CASSVLDNWGNTIYF. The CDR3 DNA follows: TGTGCCAGCAGCGTACTGGACAATTGGGGAAACACCATATATTTT.

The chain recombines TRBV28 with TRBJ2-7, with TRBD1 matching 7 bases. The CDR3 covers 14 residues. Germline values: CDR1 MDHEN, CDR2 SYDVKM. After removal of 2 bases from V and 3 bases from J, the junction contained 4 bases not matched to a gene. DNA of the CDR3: TGTGCCAGCAGTTTACAGGGACAGAGCTACGAGCAGTACTTC. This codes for CASSLQGQSYEQYF.

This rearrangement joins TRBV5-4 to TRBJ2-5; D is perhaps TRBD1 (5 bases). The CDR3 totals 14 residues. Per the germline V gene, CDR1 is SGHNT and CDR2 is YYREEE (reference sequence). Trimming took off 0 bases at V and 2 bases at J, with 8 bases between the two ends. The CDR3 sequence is CASSLGQKQETQYF. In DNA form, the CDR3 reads TGTGCCAGCAGCTTGGGACAGAAACAAGAGACCCAGTACTTC. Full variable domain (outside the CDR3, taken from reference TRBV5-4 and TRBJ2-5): ETGVTQSPTHLIKTRGQQVTLRCSSQSGHNTVSWYQQALGQGPQFIFQYYREEENGRGNFPPRFSGLQFPNYSSELNVNALELDDSALYLCASSLGQKQETQYFGPGTRLLVL.

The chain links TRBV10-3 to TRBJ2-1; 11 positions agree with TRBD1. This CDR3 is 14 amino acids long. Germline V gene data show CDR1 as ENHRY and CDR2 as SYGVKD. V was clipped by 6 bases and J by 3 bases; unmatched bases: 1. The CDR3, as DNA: TGTGCCATCAGGGGGACAGGGGGCTACAATGAGCAGTTCTTC. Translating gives CAIRGTGGYNEQFF.

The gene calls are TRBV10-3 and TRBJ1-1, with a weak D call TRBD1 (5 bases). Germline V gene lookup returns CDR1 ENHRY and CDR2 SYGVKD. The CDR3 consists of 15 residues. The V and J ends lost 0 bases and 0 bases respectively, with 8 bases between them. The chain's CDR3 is CAISESGEVNTEAFF. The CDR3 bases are TGTGCCATCAGTGAGTCAGGGGAGGTGAACACTGAAGCTTTCTTT.

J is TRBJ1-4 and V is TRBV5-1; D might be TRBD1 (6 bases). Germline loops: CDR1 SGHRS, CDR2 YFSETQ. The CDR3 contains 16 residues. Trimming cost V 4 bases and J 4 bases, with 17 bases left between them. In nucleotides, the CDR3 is TGCGCCAGCAGCCCGAACGGACAGATTTATAATGAAAAACTGTTTTTT. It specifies CASSPNGQIYNEKLFF.

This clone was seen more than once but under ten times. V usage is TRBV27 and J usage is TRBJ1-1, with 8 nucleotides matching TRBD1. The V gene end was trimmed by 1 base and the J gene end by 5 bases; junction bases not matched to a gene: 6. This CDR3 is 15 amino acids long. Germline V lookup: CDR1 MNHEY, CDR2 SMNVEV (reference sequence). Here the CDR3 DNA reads TGTGCCAGCAGTTTATTAGCAGGGGGCAGGACTGAAGCTTTCTTT. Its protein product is CASSLLAGGRTEAFF.

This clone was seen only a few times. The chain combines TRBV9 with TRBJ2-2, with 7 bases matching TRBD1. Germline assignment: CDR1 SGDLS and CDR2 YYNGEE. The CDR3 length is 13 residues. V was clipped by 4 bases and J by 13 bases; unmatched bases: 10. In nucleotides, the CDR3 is TGTGCCAGCAGCCCGAGGGGGCGAGGTGTGCTGTTTTTT. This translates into CASSPRGRGVLFF.